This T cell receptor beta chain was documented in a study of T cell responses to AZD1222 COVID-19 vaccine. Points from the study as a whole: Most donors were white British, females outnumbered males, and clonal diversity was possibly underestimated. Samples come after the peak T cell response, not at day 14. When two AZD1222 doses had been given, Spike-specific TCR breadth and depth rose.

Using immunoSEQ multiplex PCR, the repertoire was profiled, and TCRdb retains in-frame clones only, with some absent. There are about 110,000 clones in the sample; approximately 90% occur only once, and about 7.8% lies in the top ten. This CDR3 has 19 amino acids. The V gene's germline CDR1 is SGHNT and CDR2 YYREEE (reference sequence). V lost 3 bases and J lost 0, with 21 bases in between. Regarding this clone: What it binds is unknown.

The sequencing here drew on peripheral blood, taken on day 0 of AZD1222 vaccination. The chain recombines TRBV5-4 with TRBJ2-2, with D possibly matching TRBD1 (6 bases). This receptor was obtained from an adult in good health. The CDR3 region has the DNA TGTGCCAGCAGCTCGAATTGGAACCACCGGACAGCGAACACCGGGGAGCTGTTTTTT. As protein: CASSSNWNHRTANTGELFF.